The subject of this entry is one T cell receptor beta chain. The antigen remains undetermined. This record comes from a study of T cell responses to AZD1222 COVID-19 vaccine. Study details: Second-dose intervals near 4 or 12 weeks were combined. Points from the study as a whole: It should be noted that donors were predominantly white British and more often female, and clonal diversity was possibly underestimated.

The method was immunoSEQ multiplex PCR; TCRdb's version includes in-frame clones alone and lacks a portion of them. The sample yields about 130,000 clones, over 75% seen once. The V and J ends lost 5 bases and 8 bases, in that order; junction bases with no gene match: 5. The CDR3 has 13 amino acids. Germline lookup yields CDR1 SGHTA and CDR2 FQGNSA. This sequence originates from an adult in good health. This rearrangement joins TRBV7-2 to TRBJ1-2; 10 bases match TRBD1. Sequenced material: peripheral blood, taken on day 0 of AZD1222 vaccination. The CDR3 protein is CASSGTGERGYTF. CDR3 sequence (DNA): TGTGCCAGCAGCGGGACAGGGGAACGGGGCTACACCTTC.